This T cell receptor (beta chain) was captured by sequencing in a study of T cell repertoires in cytomegalovirus infection. Study overall: CMV infection and matching HLA type were both indicated by public TCR beta signatures.

This clonotype was found a few times. Its cognate antigen is unknown. One entry per CDR3 protein results from TCRdb running MiXCR on the reads. The sample yields around 490,000 distinct CDR3 sequences, approximately 26% seen once. The CDR3 covers 15 residues. Germline assignment: CDR1 LNHDA and CDR2 SQIVND (reference sequence). Between the trimmed V and J ends, which lost 1 base and 4 bases, there was a span of 11 bases. Overall study results and limits: HLA-C-restricted CMV-specific TCR beta clonotypes were dominant in the ex vivo response. Frequencies of public TCR beta families were cumulated, and this identified carriers of CMV plus the relevant HLA.

Material: PBMCs. This receptor was obtained from a human donor in good health (CMV status not recorded). Some clones in this sample may be carry-over from other donors' samples. The chain uses TRBV19 and TRBJ1-5; D uncertain. This CDR3 is CASSIVRQRNQPQHF. The CDR3 DNA follows: TGTGCCAGTAGTATAGTCAGGCAGAGGAATCAGCCCCAGCATTTT.